The 25 T cell receptor beta chains given below trace back to one sample, sequenced in a study of molecular identifiers for immune sequencing clone quantification. TCRdb re-derived calls from the PCR reads in MiXCR, one entry per CDR3 protein. Seen here are 62,000 or so distinct CDR3 sequences, around 18% observed once, and the top ten hold about 1.5%. The sequenced sample was naive CD8+ T cells from blood, with Jurkat cell RNA spiked in. Subset denoted: FACS-sorted CD8+CD4-CCR7+CD45RA+ naive T cells. The receptors were sampled from a human donor in good health. Some libraries in this study had Jurkat cell RNA spiked in.

This clonotype has ten or more counts. The genes are TRBV19 and TRBJ2-6; D is ambiguous. Trimming stripped 5 bases from V and 0 bases from J, with 8 bases between. The germline gives CDR1 LNHDA, CDR2 SQIVND (reference sequence). This CDR3 has 15 amino acids. The CDR3 reads CASSSLGSGANVLTF. The DNA for the CDR3 is TGTGCCAGTAGTTCTCTAGGCTCTGGGGCCAACGTCCTGACTTTC.

This clonotype was picked up many times. The chain has TRBV29-1 and TRBJ2-7; a possible D gene is TRBD1 (6 bases). The V end lost 4 bases, the J end lost 4 bases, and 14 bases lay between the germline ends. This CDR3 comprises 13 residues. CDR1 is SQVTM and CDR2 is ANQGSEA in the germline V gene. CDR3 amino acids: CSVGAGAQYEQYF. The CDR3, as DNA: TGCAGCGTTGGGGCAGGGGCGCAGTACGAGCAGTACTTC.

The sample holds many counts of this clonotype. The chain has TRBV29-1 and TRBJ2-7; TRBD1 is a possible D gene (5 bases). The CDR3 has 12 residues. Trimming stripped 1 base from V and 1 base from J, with 5 bases between. Germline V gives CDR1 SQVTM, CDR2 ANQGSEA. CDR3 sequence: CSVEAGSYEQYF. The CDR3 DNA follows: TGCAGCGTTGAAGCAGGGTCCTACGAGCAGTACTTC.

This clonotype was observed many times. This rearrangement joins TRBV21-1 to TRBJ1-5; TRBD1, the table's D call, was not compared with the DNA. TRBV21-1 is classified as a pseudogene. CDR3 size: 16 residues. The CDR3 DNA is TGTGCCAGCAGCAAAGAGAGTACGGGACCCAATCAGCCCCAGCATTTT. Residues: CASSKESTGPNQPQHF.

This clonotype has ten or more counts. CDR3 loop: CASSLFPSGNYEQYF. In nucleotides, the CDR3 is TGTGCCAGCAGTTTATTTCCTAGCGGAAACTACGAGCAGTACTTC. This chain links TRBV27 with TRBJ2-7; TRBD2 matches 7 bases. CDR1 is MNHEY, CDR2 SMNVEV, per germline (reference sequence). The CDR3 runs 15 residues. With V trimmed by 1 base and J by 3 bases, 6 bases remained unmatched.

This clonotype came up many times. As DNA, the CDR3 is TGTGCCAGCAGCTTCTCCGGGACAGTGAGCTCCTACGAGCAGTACTTC. This translates into CASSFSGTVSSYEQYF. The chain links TRBV7-9 to TRBJ2-7, with TRBD1 matching over 7 bases. CDR3 length equals 16 residues. The germline CDR1 and CDR2 sequences are SEHNR and FQNEAQ (reference sequence). The V segment lost 3 bases and the J segment 0 bases; nucleotides outside the gene matches: 8.

Many counts were recorded for this clonotype. This chain's CDR3 is CSATPTAASGSDEQYF. The CDR3 DNA reads as TGCAGTGCTACCCCCACGGCGGCTAGCGGGAGTGACGAGCAGTACTTC. The chain carries TRBV20-1 and TRBJ2-7; 10 positions match TRBD2. The V gene's germline CDR1 is DFQATT and CDR2 SNEGSKA (reference sequence). The CDR3 sequence is 16 residues long. V lost 4 bases to trimming and J lost 5 bases; unmatched junction nucleotides: 14.

Notes on this clonotype: The junction differs from germline at one of its ends, possibly a read error. The chain employs TRBV4-3 and TRBJ2-5, with 10 bases lining up with TRBD2. CDR1 is LGHNA, CDR2 YSLEER, per germline. This CDR3 region has 17 residues. CDR3 nucleotide sequence: TGCGCCAGCGGCCAAGATGGACTAGCGGAGCCCCAAGAGACCCAGTACTTC. It translates to CASGQDGLAEPQETQYF.

This clonotype showed up many times. The rearrangement joins TRBV7-6 to TRBJ1-5; D is undetermined. Germline-derived CDR1 and CDR2 are SGHVS and FNYEAQ. Between the trimmed V and J ends, which lost 5 bases and 6 bases, there was a span of 8 bases. This CDR3 region has 12 residues. The CDR3 reads CASSRMGQPQHF. The CDR3 nucleotides are TGTGCCAGCAGCCGCATGGGTCAGCCCCAGCATTTT. Together with reference TRBV7-6 and TRBJ1-5, the CDR3 gives the full variable domain: GAGVSQSPRYKVTKRGQDVALRCDPISGHVSLYWYRQALGQGPEFLTYFNYEAQQDKSGLPNDRFSAERPEGSISTLTIQRTEQRDSAMYRCASSRMGQPQHFGDGTRLSIL.

Remarks on this clonotype: Since a much larger clone is just one base distant, this may be a read error. CDR3: CASSSQGCGSYEQYF. Here the CDR3 DNA reads TGCGCCAGCAGTTCGCAGGGCTGCGGTTCCTACGAGCAGTACTTC. The genes are TRBV5-1 and TRBJ2-7; the D gene is possibly TRBD1 (5 bases). The CDR3 has 15 amino acids. The V gene's germline CDR1 is SGHRS and CDR2 YFSETQ. The V end was cut by 5 bases, the J end by 1 base, with 16 bases between.

This clonotype was counted ten times or more. The chain couples TRBV27 to TRBJ2-7; 10 nucleotides agree with TRBD1. Germline V CDR1 and CDR2: MNHEY, SMNVEV (reference sequence). The length of the CDR3 is 14 residues. V lost 5 bases and J lost 2; bases outside the gene matches: 3. CDR3 bases: TGTGCCAGCAGTGGGACAGGGGTAACCTACGAGCAGTACTTC. The encoded protein is CASSGTGVTYEQYF.

The J gene is TRBJ2-1, the V gene TRBV11-3, with TRBD1 as a possible D gene (6 bases). This CDR3 has 16 residues. Trimming stripped 0 bases from V and 0 bases from J, with 9 bases between. Germline CDR1 SGHNT, CDR2 YENEEA. CDR3 residues: CASSLEGTNSYNEQFF. Written as DNA, the CDR3 is TGTGCCAGCAGCTTAGAAGGGACAAACTCCTACAATGAGCAGTTCTTC.

This clonotype was seen a handful of times. The rearrangement links TRBV28 to TRBJ1-2; 9 nucleotides align to TRBD1. The CDR3 is 16 residues long. CDR1 and CDR2 from the germline V gene are MDHEN and SYDVKM. V was clipped by 5 bases and J by 2 bases; unmatched bases: 9. This chain's CDR3 is CASSPRTGVWNYGYTF. The DNA for the CDR3 is TGTGCCAGCAGTCCGAGGACAGGGGTTTGGAACTATGGCTACACCTTC.

This clonotype has at least ten counts. This chain uses TRBV7-9 with TRBJ2-2; D is undetermined. This CDR3 spans 14 amino acids. V lost 5 bases to trimming and J lost 1 base, with 8 bases between them. Germline-derived CDR1 and CDR2 are SEHNR and FQNEAQ (reference sequence). The CDR3 loop reads CASSPSVNTGELFF. The CDR3 DNA follows: TGTGCCAGCAGCCCGAGCGTGAACACCGGGGAGCTGTTTTTT.

The chain links TRBV27 to TRBJ2-5, with D possibly being TRBD1 (7 bases). This CDR3 spans 19 amino acids. Trimming cost V 0 bases and J 1 base, with 21 bases left between them. Germline CDR1 MNHEY, CDR2 SMNVEV (reference sequence). The CDR3 DNA is TGTGCCAGCAGTTTATCCTCCCAGGGGGGACGGGAAATCCAAGAGACCCAGTACTTC. This gives the protein CASSLSSQGGREIQETQYF.

The rearrangement uses TRBV10-3 and TRBJ2-5; no reliable D call. V was trimmed by 7 bases and J by 5 bases, leaving 14 bases between them. The germline V gene has CDR1 ENHRY and CDR2 SYGVKD. The CDR3 contains 13 residues. CDR3 region: CAITPNRVETQYF. In DNA form, the CDR3 reads TGTGCCATCACTCCGAATAGGGTGGAGACCCAGTACTTC.

Ten or more counts support this clonotype. The V call is TRBV5-4, the J call TRBJ2-2; 14 bases are a match to TRBD2. Trimming removed 4 bases from V and 1 base from J; junction bases left unmatched: 6. This CDR3 comprises 18 residues. The V gene's germline CDR1 is SGHNT and CDR2 YYREEE (reference sequence). CDR3 residues: CASSGSGTSGGNTGELFF. The CDR3 DNA follows: TGTGCCAGCAGCGGATCCGGGACTAGCGGGGGGAACACCGGGGAGCTGTTTTTT.

This clonotype was recorded many times. The J gene is TRBJ2-2, the V gene TRBV20-1, with 8 bases fitting TRBD2. This CDR3 is built from 15 residues. V gave up 6 bases and J gave up 0 bases; unmatched junction bases: 6. Germline-derived CDR1 and CDR2 are DFQATT and SNEGSKA (reference sequence). The CDR3 region is CSAVTSATNTGELFF. DNA for the CDR3: TGCAGTGCCGTGACTAGCGCAACGAACACCGGGGAGCTGTTTTTT.

In the case of this clonotype: Given the absence of the conserved phenylalanine or tryptophan at the CDR3 end, a read error is likely. The chain employs TRBV4-3 and TRBJ2-7, with unresolved D. This CDR3 contains 15 residues. The V end was cut by 1 base, the J end by 2 bases, with 12 bases between. Germline V gene data show CDR1 as LGHNA and CDR2 as YSLEER. The CDR3 region has the DNA TGCGCCAGCAGCCAAGTGTACAGCAGGACCTACGAGCAGTACTAC. Protein product: CASSQVYSRTYEQYY.

This clonotype showed up many times. V usage is TRBV18 and J usage is TRBJ2-3; no definite D call. The V gene lost 5 bases and the J gene lost 1 base, with 16 bases spanning the gap. The CDR3 totals 16 residues. Germline V lookup: CDR1 KGHSH, CDR2 LQKENI. The CDR3 sequence: CASSGLTLDRTDTQYF. The CDR3 DNA reads TGTGCCAGCTCAGGATTAACTCTGGATCGCACAGATACGCAGTATTTT. Combining the CDR3 with reference TRBV18 and TRBJ2-3 gives the whole variable domain NAGVMQNPRHLVRRRGQEARLRCSPMKGHSHVYWYRQLPEEGLKFMVYLQKENIIDESGMPKERFSAEFPKEGPSILRIQQVVRGDSAAYFCASSGLTLDRTDTQYFGPGTRLTVL.

The chain employs TRBV19 and TRBJ2-4; 9 bases agree with TRBD1. Losses at the gene ends were 5 bases for V and 8 bases for J; bases not matched to a gene: 4. This CDR3 has 13 amino acids. Germline CDR1 is LNHDA and CDR2 is SQIVND (reference sequence). The CDR3 DNA follows: TGTGCCAGTAGTCCACAGGGGGCGTACATTCAGTACTTC. Protein sequence: CASSPQGAYIQYF.

This clonotype has ten or more counts. The chain employs TRBV13 and TRBJ2-7; D might be TRBD1 or TRBD2, each matching 5 bases. The length of the CDR3 is 12 residues. Germline assignment: CDR1 PRHDT and CDR2 FYEKMQ (reference sequence). With 4 bases removed from V and 10 bases from J, the gap between germline ends came to 14 bases. The CDR3 here is CASSSRDGAQYF. The CDR3 DNA reads TGTGCCAGCAGCTCCCGGGACGGGGCCCAGTACTTC.

The CDR3 here is CASSQGGAGRFGNQPQHF. In DNA form, the CDR3 reads TGTGCCAGCAGCCAAGGAGGGGCAGGGCGTTTTGGCAATCAGCCCCAGCATTTT. This chain connects TRBV3-1 to TRBJ1-5, with D possibly being TRBD1 (5 bases). The V and J ends lost 1 base and 2 bases respectively, with 18 bases between them. The CDR3 covers 18 residues. Germline CDR1 is LGHDT and CDR2 is YNNKEL (reference sequence).

This clonotype was seen repeatedly, ten times or more. This sequence joins TRBV6-2 or TRBV6-3 and TRBJ1-1; 7 nucleotides agree with TRBD1. This CDR3 contains 15 residues. CDR1 and CDR2 (germline): MNHEY, SVGEGT. With 2 bases clipped from V and 6 bases from J, the junction kept 9 bases outside the gene matches. CDR3 sequence: CASSYLRAGGPEAFF. CDR3 sequence (DNA): TGTGCCAGCAGTTACCTCCGAGCAGGGGGACCTGAAGCTTTCTTT.

In its sample, this clonotype was seen many times. V gene TRBV6-6 combines with J gene TRBJ1-4; possible D gene TRBD1, 5 bases. This CDR3 region has 16 residues. V lost 0 bases, J lost 7 bases, and 15 bases lay in between. From germline, CDR1 is MNHNY and CDR2 SVGAGI (reference sequence). The CDR3 nucleotides read TGTGCCAGCAGTTACTCGATGCCAGGGTCAGGTGAAAAACTGTTTTTT. Translated: CASSYSMPGSGEKLFF.